These T cell receptor beta chains were read from a single sample in a study of cytotoxic CD8 clonotypes in ibrutinib-treated CLL. Using immunoSEQ multiplex PCR, the repertoire was profiled, and TCRdb retains in-frame clones only, with some absent. The data contain tens of thousands of clones, under 80% of them seen just once; the ten biggest clones take up about a fifth. This specimen consisted of PBMCs, obtained after 24 months of ibrutinib treatment. Every receptor here comes from a human donor with chronic lymphocytic leukemia. Each CDR3 is given with its conserved first and last residue. A D gene is named only where the DNA matches it firmly. Clone size, where shown, is once, few, many, or a class for clones that have expanded.

clone_size	v_call	j_call	d_call	cdr3_nt	cdr3_aa
NA	TRBV30	TRBJ2-2	TRBD1	TGTGCCTGGAGGTGGGGACAGGGGGCTACCGGGGAGCTGTTTTTT	CAWRWGQGATGELFF
medium-sized	TRBV15	TRBJ1-3	NA	TGTGCCACCAGCCAAAGTGGAAACACCATATATTTT	CATSQSGNTIYF
NA	TRBV15	TRBJ2-2	NA	TGTGCCACCAGCGTCCGGGACTCCACCGGGGAGCTGTTTTTT	CATSVRDSTGELFF
NA	TRBV4-1	TRBJ2-7	NA	TGCGCCAGCAGCCAACTCCCGACTGGCACCTACGAGCAGTACTTC	CASSQLPTGTYEQYF
NA	TRBV12-5	TRBJ1-1	TRBD1	TGTGCTAGTGGTTTGGGACAGGGTAGTGGTGAAGCTTTCTTT	CASGLGQGSGEAFF
NA	TRBV18	TRBJ2-1	NA	TGTGCCAGCTCACCACCGAGCTCGGGGCGTGGTGAGCAGTTCTTC	CASSPPSSGRGEQFF
NA	TRBV5-1	TRBJ2-1	TRBD2	TGCGCCAGCAGCTTGGTTGGACTAGCGGGAGTTAATTCTAGAGGTGAGCAGTTCTTC	CASSLVGLAGVNSRGEQFF
many	TRBV27	TRBJ1-2	NA	TGTGCCAGCAGTTTAGGCCGGACAGACTATGGCTACACCTTC	CASSLGRTDYGYTF
NA	TRBV7-2	TRBJ2-7	NA	TGTGCCAGCAGCTTAGCGGTTCTGTCCTACGAGCAGTACTTC	CASSLAVLSYEQYF
many	TRBV27	TRBJ1-2	NA	TGTGCCAGCAGTTGGGGTACAGGGCACGGCTACACCTTC	CASSWGTGHGYTF
few	TRBV7-2	TRBJ2-2	NA	TGTGCCAGCAGCTTAGGATACACCGGGGAGCTGTTTTTT	CASSLGYTGELFF
NA	TRBV7-9	TRBJ2-5	TRBD2	TGTGCCAGCAGTTCCGGGGGGAAGGTAGAGACCCAGTACTTC	CASSSGGKVETQYF
NA	TRBV6-1	TRBJ2-7	NA	TGTGCCAGCAGAGAGGGAGGCGCTCCCTACGAGCAGTACTTC	CASREGGAPYEQYF
NA	TRBV7-2	TRBJ2-1	TRBD2	TGTGCCAGCAGCTTAAGAGGCGGGAGGGGTCACAATGAGCAGTTCTTC	CASSLRGGRGHNEQFF
NA	TRBV29-1	TRBJ2-3	TRBD2	TGCAGCGTTGTGCGGGGGGTATCCACAGATACGCAGTATTTT	CSVVRGVSTDTQYF
NA	TRBV9	TRBJ1-4	TRBD1	TGTGCCAGCAGCTTGGGACAGGGTTTCGGGCGGGGTGAAAAACTGTTTTTT	CASSLGQGFGRGEKLFF
NA	TRBV10-3	TRBJ2-1	NA	TGTGCCATCGGGGCTTCCCTCTACAATGAGCAGTTCTTC	CAIGASLYNEQFF
few	TRBV5-1	TRBJ2-3	NA	TGCGCCAGCAATCGGCGAACCACAGATACGCAGTATTTT	CASNRRTTDTQYF
NA	TRBV19	TRBJ2-6	NA	TGTGCCAGTAGTATAGGAGGGGTCGGGGCCAACGTCCTGACTTTC	CASSIGGVGANVLTF
NA	TRBV5-1	TRBJ2-7	TRBD2	TGCGCCAGCAGCCCCCTAGCGGGAGATGCCTACGAGCAGTACTTC	CASSPLAGDAYEQYF
many	TRBV9	TRBJ2-3	TRBD2	TGTGCCAGCAGCGGGGGCGGGAGGAAACGCACAGATACGCAGTATTTT	CASSGGGRKRTDTQYF
NA	TRBV6-1	TRBJ2-7	NA	TGTGCCAGCAGCCATACGTCGGGGGGCGGCGAGCAGTACTTC	CASSHTSGGGEQYF
NA	TRBV2	TRBJ2-7	TRBD2	TGTGCCAGCAAGACCGGGACTAGCGTCTACGAGCAGTACTTC	CASKTGTSVYEQYF
NA	TRBV9	TRBJ2-3	NA	TGTGCCAGCAGCGTAGGCGGGTTTAGCACAGATACGCAGTATTTT	CASSVGGFSTDTQYF
few	TRBV29-1	TRBJ2-3	TRBD1	TGCAGCGTTCACAGGGGCGATAGCACAGATACGCAGTATTTT	CSVHRGDSTDTQYF
many	TRBV30	TRBJ2-7	NA	TGTGCCTGGAACAAACAGGGAACTCTGAACTACGAGCAGTACTTC	CAWNKQGTLNYEQYF
NA	TRBV2	TRBJ2-3	TRBD1	TGTGCCAGCAGTGGACAGGGGCCAGGCACAGATACGCAGTATTTT	CASSGQGPGTDTQYF
NA	TRBV10-1	TRBJ2-2	TRBD2	TGCGCCAGCAGTGAACGGGGGACTAGCGGGGAAACCAACCATAACACCGGGGAGCTGTTTTTT	CASSERGTSGETNHNTGELFF
NA	TRBV2	TRBJ1-6	NA	TGTGCCAGCAGTGGGTCGGGGTCCTCCTATAATTCACCCCTCCACTTT	CASSGSGSSYNSPLHF
NA	TRBV6-6	TRBJ1-1	NA	TGTGCCAGCAGTTACGGGGGCTGGGACACTGAAGCTTTCTTT	CASSYGGWDTEAFF
NA	TRBV18	TRBJ1-3	TRBD1	TGTGCCAGCTCACCACCGCAGATGGACAGGGCCGGAAACACCATATATTTT	CASSPPQMDRAGNTIYF
NA	TRBV29-1	TRBJ1-2	TRBD1	TGCAGCGTTATAACAGGGGCCGGTGGCTACACCTTC	CSVITGAGGYTF
NA	TRBV16	TRBJ1-2	NA	TGTGCCAGCAGCCAATTTGGGGGGCCCTATGGCTACACCTTC	CASSQFGGPYGYTF
few	TRBV5-1	TRBJ2-5	TRBD2	TGCGCCAGCAGATTGAGCGGGAGAATCCAAGAGACCCAGTACTTC	CASRLSGRIQETQYF
NA	TRBV19	TRBJ1-1	NA	TGTGCCAGTTTGGCCAGGGTGAACACTGAAGCTTTCTTT	CASLARVNTEAFF
few	TRBV29-1	TRBJ1-1	TRBD1	TGCAGCGTTGGCAGGGGGACTGAAGCTTTCTTT	CSVGRGTEAFF
NA	TRBV6-5	TRBJ1-2	NA	TGTGCCAGCACGGGGGACTATGGCTACACCTTC	CASTGDYGYTF
NA	TRBV7-3	TRBJ2-6	NA	TGTGCCAGCAGCTACCCGGGACATCGCTCTGGGGCCAACGTCCTGACTTTC	CASSYPGHRSGANVLTF
few	TRBV28	TRBJ2-7	NA	TGTGCCAGCAGTTCTGGGGACGGAATCTACGAGCAGTACTTC	CASSSGDGIYEQYF
few	TRBV27	TRBJ2-1	TRBD1	TGTGCCAGCCTCCCCCCGGGACAGGGGGCCTACAATGAGCAGTTCTTC	CASLPPGQGAYNEQFF
NA	TRBV7-4	TRBJ2-7	NA	TGTGCCAGCAGCCTTCGGGGTGAAGGGGAGCAGTACTTC	CASSLRGEGEQYF
many	TRBV27	TRBJ2-3	NA	TGTGCCAGCAGTTTAAGTAGCAGCACAGATACGCAGTATTTT	CASSLSSSTDTQYF
NA	TRBV2	TRBJ2-5	TRBD2	TGTGCCAGCAGTAGTCCGCGGGGGGGCCGACAGACCCAGTACTTC	CASSSPRGGRQTQYF
NA	TRBV19	TRBJ1-3	NA	TGTGCCAGTAGTATCGGGGGAACTGGAAACACCATATATTTT	CASSIGGTGNTIYF
NA	TRBV4-1	TRBJ1-2	NA	TGCGCCAGCAGCCAAGACTACCGAGGACAGTCGTCTGGGTATGGCTACACCTTC	CASSQDYRGQSSGYGYTF
NA	TRBV5-6	TRBJ2-1	NA	TGTGCCAGCAGCTTAAACGGGGGCCAGTTCAATGAGCAGTTCTTC	CASSLNGGQFNEQFF
NA	TRBV18	TRBJ1-5	NA	TGTGCCAGCTCACCTTACGGGGCCAATCAGCCCCAGCATTTT	CASSPYGANQPQHF
NA	TRBV9	TRBJ1-1	NA	TGTGCCAGCAAACTGAATGAAATGAACACTGAAGCTTTCTTT	CASKLNEMNTEAFF
many	TRBV4-2	TRBJ1-6	NA	TGTGCCAGCAGCCTTGGTGAGCGTTCACCCCTCCACTTT	CASSLGERSPLHF
NA	TRBV15	TRBJ2-2	NA	TGTGCCACCAGTCCACCGGGACAAATCGTTGTGAACACCGGGGAGCTGTTTTTT	CATSPPGQIVVNTGELFF
NA	TRBV29-1	TRBJ2-7	NA	TGCAGCGCTCATACGGGCGGGGCTTCCTACGAGCAGTACTTC	CSAHTGGASYEQYF